These T cell receptor beta chains were read from a single sample in a study of blood T cell repertoires in COVID-19. Using immunoSEQ multiplex PCR, the repertoire was profiled, and TCRdb retains in-frame clones only, with some absent. The table lists hundreds of thousands of clones, approximately 84% of them singletons. The sample comprised peripheral blood. These receptors were collected from a man aged 40-50 years with acute or convalescent COVID-19. CDR3s include the opening cysteine and the closing phenylalanine or tryptophan. The order of the fields is V gene, J gene, D gene, clone size, CDR3 protein, CDR3 DNA. D genes are given only for firm matches. A clone size is listed for some rows: how often the clone was seen (once, few, many), or a class if it is expanded.

TRBV3-1/TRBV3-2	TRBJ1-1	TRBD1	.	CASRQNPQGAFEAFF	TGTGCCAGCAGGCAAAACCCACAGGGGGCGTTTGAAGCTTTCTTT
TRBV19	TRBJ2-4	TRBD1	once	CASSTTGANIQYF	TGTGCCAGTAGTACGACAGGGGCGAACATTCAGTACTTC
TRBV9	TRBJ2-2	.	.	CASSLEIAGLGDGELFF	TGTGCCAGCAGCCTGGAAATTGCGGGGTTAGGGGACGGGGAGCTGTTTTTT
TRBV5-1	TRBJ2-7	.	.	CASRPAANLYEQYF	TGCGCCAGCAGACCAGCGGCTAACCTCTACGAGCAGTACTTC
TRBV6-5	TRBJ2-1	.	.	CASSYRNEQFF	TGTGCCAGCAGTTACCGCAATGAGCAGTTCTTC
TRBV9	TRBJ1-2	TRBD1	.	CASSPRSGTESGYTF	TGTGCCAGCAGCCCTCGATCCGGGACAGAAAGTGGCTACACCTTC
TRBV12-3/TRBV12-4	TRBJ1-1	.	.	CASSLSGGTEAFF	TGTGCCAGCAGTTTATCGGGAGGAACGGAAGCTTTCTTT
TRBV28	TRBJ1-2	TRBD1	.	CASSRPGTGLDGYTF	TGTGCCAGCAGCCGTCCCGGGACAGGGCTTGATGGCTACACCTTC
TRBV7-3	TRBJ2-1	.	.	CASSLTSRLSDEQFF	TGTGCCAGCAGCTTAACGTCCAGGTTATCCGATGAGCAGTTCTTC
TRBV7-2	TRBJ2-3	TRBD2	.	CASSLGASGNTDTQYF	TGTGCCAGCAGCTTAGGTGCTAGCGGGAACACAGATACGCAGTATTTT
TRBV20-1	TRBJ2-3	.	.	CSASPIVGTDTQYF	TGCAGTGCTAGTCCTATTGTGGGCACAGATACGCAGTATTTT
TRBV5-1	TRBJ2-7	TRBD2	.	CASSLLPPSGGSYEQYF	TGCGCCAGCAGCTTGTTACCCCCTAGCGGGGGGTCCTACGAGCAGTACTTC
TRBV7-9	TRBJ2-7	TRBD2	.	CASNWGSGDEQYF	TGTGCCAGCAACTGGGGTAGCGGGGACGAGCAGTACTTC
TRBV12-5	TRBJ2-3	.	few	CASGKGARTDTQYF	TGTGCTAGTGGGAAGGGAGCTAGGACAGATACGCAGTATTTT
TRBV3-1/TRBV3-2	TRBJ1-4	TRBD1	few	CASTLRQGSEKLFF	TGTGCCAGCACTTTAAGACAGGGGAGTGAAAAACTGTTTTTT
TRBV7-9	TRBJ2-5	.	.	CASSLARAETQYF	TGTGCCAGCAGCTTAGCGAGGGCGGAGACCCAGTACTTC
TRBV20-1	TRBJ1-6	.	.	CSASSGGALHF	TGCAGTGCTAGTAGCGGTGGGGCCCTCCACTTT
TRBV5-1	TRBJ1-2	.	.	CASRRATGTWGYTF	TGCGCCAGCAGACGCGCTACAGGGACCTGGGGCTACACCTTC
TRBV19	TRBJ1-3	.	once	CATLGGLFGNTIYF	TGTGCCACCCTCGGAGGATTATTTGGAAACACCATATATTTT
TRBV6-5	TRBJ2-7	TRBD1	.	CASSNRQGGVYEQYF	TGTGCCAGCAGTAACAGACAGGGGGGGGTTTACGAGCAGTACTTC
TRBV15	TRBJ2-5	.	once	CATSRGLREKETQYF	TGTGCCACCAGCAGAGGATTGCGGGAAAAAGAGACCCAGTACTTC
TRBV5-1	TRBJ1-2	.	.	CASSLAPSEFVVDYGYTF	TGCGCCAGCAGCTTGGCCCCGTCAGAATTCGTGGTGGACTATGGCTACACCTTC
TRBV6-5	TRBJ2-1	.	.	CASSTTGSSYNEQFF	TGTGCCAGCAGTACGACTGGAAGCTCCTACAATGAGCAGTTCTTC
TRBV5-1	TRBJ1-3	TRBD1	.	CASSSTGANGNTIYF	TGCGCCAGCAGCTCGACAGGGGCAAACGGAAACACCATATATTTT
TRBV30	TRBJ1-6	.	once	CAWSVRRGENSPLHF	TGTGCCTGGAGTGTAAGGCGGGGTGAGAATTCACCCCTCCACTTT
TRBV29-1	TRBJ1-2	TRBD1	few	CSVEDRRNYGYTF	TGCAGCGTTGAGGACAGGCGTAACTATGGCTACACCTTC
TRBV11-1	TRBJ2-2	.	.	CASSFEGDTGELFF	TGTGCCAGCAGCTTTGAGGGGGACACCGGGGAGCTGTTTTTT
TRBV5-1	TRBJ1-1	.	.	CASSAGANTEAFF	TGCGCCAGCAGCGCTGGGGCGAACACTGAAGCTTTCTTT
TRBV19	TRBJ1-3	.	.	CASSVTGVGNTIYF	TGTGCCAGTAGTGTCACGGGGGTCGGAAACACCATATATTTT
TRBV2	TRBJ1-2	TRBD1	.	CASILTTGGGYTF	TGTGCCAGCATTTTGACAACAGGGGGAGGCTACACCTTC
TRBV7-2	TRBJ2-1	TRBD2	few	CASSSQRGFYNEQFF	TGTGCCAGCAGCTCCCAGCGGGGTTTCTACAATGAGCAGTTCTTC
TRBV2	TRBJ2-5	.	.	CASSDWEQETQYF	TGTGCCAGCAGTGATTGGGAGCAAGAGACCCAGTACTTC
TRBV5-1	TRBJ2-2	TRBD1	.	CASSFAGQGFTGELFF	TGCGCCAGCAGCTTTGCGGGACAGGGGTTCACCGGGGAGCTGTTTTTT
TRBV5-1	TRBJ1-1	.	.	CASRPMGGANTEAFF	TGCGCCAGCCGACCCATGGGGGGGGCGAACACTGAAGCTTTCTTT
TRBV7-8	TRBJ1-3	.	.	CASSLVGTSSGNTIYF	TGTGCCAGCAGCTTAGTAGGAACTAGCTCTGGAAACACCATATATTTT
TRBV28	TRBJ1-1	TRBD1	.	CASTATGGGTEAFF	TGTGCCAGCACCGCGACAGGGGGGGGCACTGAAGCTTTCTTT
TRBV18	TRBJ2-7	TRBD1	.	CASSLRPIMHRDRDSYEQYF	TGTGCCAGCTCACTACGCCCCATCATGCACCGGGACAGGGACTCCTACGAGCAGTACTTC
TRBV28	TRBJ1-2	TRBD1	.	CASSRGRQGVDGYTF	TGTGCCAGCAGTCGGGGGAGACAGGGGGTAGACGGCTACACCTTC
TRBV27	TRBJ2-7	TRBD1	few	CASSQGTGYDEQYF	TGTGCCAGCAGTCAAGGGACAGGGTATGACGAGCAGTACTTC
TRBV2	TRBJ2-1	.	.	CASTPGEASSYNEQFF	TGTGCCAGCACTCCTGGGGAGGCTAGCTCCTACAATGAGCAGTTCTTC
TRBV6-1	TRBJ1-4	.	.	CASSEGGGVNEKLFF	TGTGCCAGCAGTGAAGGCGGGGGGGTAAATGAAAAACTGTTTTTT
TRBV7-2	TRBJ2-5	.	.	CASSLGNRETQYF	TGTGCCAGCAGCTTAGGGAACAGAGAGACCCAGTACTTC
TRBV11-3	TRBJ2-1	TRBD1	.	CASSSGQDIYNEQFF	TGTGCCAGCAGCTCGGGACAGGACATCTACAATGAGCAGTTCTTC
TRBV9	TRBJ1-3	TRBD1	.	CASSATGNSGNTIYF	TGTGCCAGCAGCGCGACAGGGAACTCTGGAAACACCATATATTTT
TRBV10-1	TRBJ2-3	TRBD2	.	CASSGTSGGVFTDTQYF	TGCGCCAGCAGTGGGACTAGCGGGGGGGTGTTCACAGATACGCAGTATTTT